These 32 T cell receptor beta chains were sequenced from one sample in a study of blood T cell repertoires in COVID-19. The protocol was immunoSEQ multiplex PCR, while the TCRdb copy is restricted to in-frame clones and leaves out a portion. The sample has 200,000 to 250,000 clones, around 86% seen once. Sample: PBMCs or T cells enriched from blood (not recorded which). The receptor set was obtained from a woman in her fifties or sixties with acute COVID-19.

The chain employs TRBV28 and TRBJ2-5; D uncertain. This CDR3 has 13 residues. V was clipped by 5 bases and J by 5 bases, with 12 bases between them. Germline V gene sequence: CDR1 MDHEN, CDR2 SYDVKM. CDR3 nucleotide sequence: TGTGCCAGCAGTCCCGCCTCCCGGGAGACCCAGTACTTC. This gives the protein CASSPASRETQYF.

The rearrangement joins TRBV18 to TRBJ2-7, with D possibly TRBD2 on 6 matching bases. The V gene lost 5 bases and the J gene lost 3 bases, with 17 bases spanning the gap. Germline CDR1 reads KGHSH; CDR2 reads LQKENI. This CDR3 has 15 amino acids. The CDR3 sequence: CASSAGVAAHYEQYF. The CDR3, as DNA: TGTGCCAGCTCAGCCGGAGTAGCGGCTCACTACGAGCAGTACTTC.

The chain combines TRBV28 with TRBJ1-3; a weak D match, TRBD1 (5 bases). Trimming took 11 bases from V and 0 from J, leaving 20 bases between them. Germline V lookup: CDR1 MDHEN, CDR2 SYDVKM. The CDR3 is made up of 16 amino acids. CDR3 nucleotides: TGTGCCGCAGGGCGAGCTGGGATTTACTCTGGAAACACCATATATTTT. Translated: CAAGRAGIYSGNTIYF. The entire variable domain, with the rest obtained from reference TRBV28 and TRBJ1-3, is as follows: DVKVTQSSRYLVKRTGEKVFLECVQDMDHENMFWYRQDPGLGLRLIYFSYDVKMKEKGDIPEGYSVSREKKERFSLILESASTNQTSMYLCAAGRAGIYSGNTIYFGEGSWLTVV.

This clone appeared once. This chain uses TRBV7-3 with TRBJ2-7; TRBD2 matches at 7 bases. The CDR3 covers 14 residues. Germline V gene lookup returns CDR1 SGHTA and CDR2 FQGTGA. The V and J ends lost 8 bases and 7 bases, in that order; junction bases with no gene match: 14. The CDR3 sequence: CASSLGRGSEEQYF. The CDR3 region has the DNA TGTGCCAGCTCCTTGGGGCGGGGGTCCGAGGAGCAGTACTTC.

The gene calls are TRBV4-3 and TRBJ1-4, with TRBD1 as a possible D gene (5 bases). Looked up from germline, CDR1 is LGHNA and CDR2 is YSLEER. CDR3 length: 18 residues. Trimming cost V 3 bases and J 4 bases, with 21 bases left between them. The CDR3 is CASSQGLPLGAGNEKLFF. CDR3 sequence (DNA): TGCGCCAGCAGCCAGGGACTTCCTCTGGGTGCTGGTAATGAAAAACTGTTTTTT.

This clone was observed a handful of times. The chain couples TRBV30 to TRBJ1-5, with 7 bases identical to TRBD1. The CDR3 has 16 residues. Losses at the gene ends were 1 base for V and 3 bases for J; bases not matched to a gene: 9. CDR1 GTSNPN and CDR2 SVGIG come from the germline V gene (reference sequence). In DNA, the CDR3 is TGTGCCTGGAGTGATAAATCGACAGGGAACAATCAGCCCCAGCATTTT. Translation gives CAWSDKSTGNNQPQHF.

A few counts support this clone. The rearrangement uses TRBV5-1 and TRBJ2-3, with D unclear. The CDR3 sequence is 15 residues long. The germline V gene encodes CDR1 SGHRS and CDR2 YFSETQ. V was clipped by 5 bases and J by 3 bases, with 16 bases between them. The DNA for the CDR3 is TGCGCCAGCAGGACCGCGATGGGCTTAACAGATACGCAGTATTTT. Encoded protein: CASRTAMGLTDTQYF.

This chain links TRBV27 with TRBJ2-6; 9 nucleotides match TRBD1. The trim removed 5 bases at V and 2 bases at J, leaving 10 bases unmatched. CDR1 MNHEY and CDR2 SMNVEV come from the germline V gene (reference sequence). The CDR3 sequence is 18 residues long. The CDR3 bases are TGTGCCAGCAGTAACACGGACAGGGGAGGGACTGGGGCCAACGTCCTGACTTTC. Translating gives CASSNTDRGGTGANVLTF.

The chain uses TRBV7-2 and TRBJ2-4; D might be TRBD2 (6 bases). CDR1 is SGHTA, CDR2 FQGNSA, per germline. The CDR3 length is 15 residues. Trimming shortened V by 5 bases and J by 3 bases, and 14 bases separated the two germline ends. The CDR3 DNA is TGTGCCAGCAGCCGCATAGCGGACGTCAAAAACATTCAGTACTTC. Its translation: CASSRIADVKNIQYF.

V and J are TRBV28 and TRBJ1-2, with TRBD1 identical over 8 bases. Germline V CDR1 and CDR2: MDHEN, SYDVKM. The CDR3 sequence is 13 residues long. J was trimmed by 4 bases and V by 6 bases; bases with no gene match: 4. CDR3 in DNA: TGTGCCAGCAGACTCGGACAGGGCTATGGCTACACCTTC. Encoded protein: CASRLGQGYGYTF.

J is TRBJ1-3 and V is TRBV15; weak D call: TRBD1 (5 bases). Trimming left V 4 bases short and J 2 bases short, with 9 bases between. The CDR3 sequence is 14 residues long. Germline V gene sequence: CDR1 LNHNV, CDR2 YYDKDF (reference sequence). In DNA form, the CDR3 reads TGTGCCACCAGCACCCGGACACCTGGAAACACCATATATTTT. Protein sequence: CATSTRTPGNTIYF.

The rearrangement joins TRBV29-1 to TRBJ2-5, with TRBD1 as a possible D gene (6 bases). V gave up 3 bases and J gave up 2 bases, with 13 bases separating them. Looked up from germline, CDR1 is SQVTM and CDR2 is ANQGSEA. The CDR3 consists of 14 residues. As DNA, the CDR3 is TGCAGCGTTGATCTTATGACAGGTCAAGAGACCCAGTACTTC. It codes for CSVDLMTGQETQYF.

V gene TRBV3-1 (or the pseudogene TRBV3-2) combines with J gene TRBJ2-1, with 12 bases aligning to TRBD2. The CDR3 is 16 residues long. In germline, CDR1 is LGHDT, CDR2 YNNKEL (reference sequence). Trimming took 1 base from V and 7 from J; bases not matched to a gene: 5. The CDR3: CASSQGILAGGNEQFF. The CDR3 DNA sequence: TGTGCCAGCAGCCAAGGGATTCTAGCGGGAGGGAATGAGCAGTTCTTC.

CDR3 sequence reads: CASSFPGGLVGADTQYF. DNA of the CDR3: TGTGCCAGCAGCTTCCCGGGGGGACTAGTAGGGGCAGATACGCAGTATTTT. The genes are TRBV9 and TRBJ2-3; 8 bases line up with TRBD2. The germline V gene has CDR1 SGDLS and CDR2 YYNGEE. The CDR3 runs to 17 residues. J gave up 4 bases and V 4 bases, and 14 bases lay outside the gene matches.

The rearrangement uses TRBV18 and TRBJ2-3; TRBD2 matches at 8 bases. This CDR3 has 15 amino acids. The germline V gene encodes CDR1 KGHSH and CDR2 LQKENI. Trimming cost V 6 bases and J 1 base; bases outside gene matches: 6. The DNA of the CDR3 is TGTGCCAGCTCGCTTAGCGGGGTGCGCACAGATACGCAGTATTTT. Its protein product is CASSLSGVRTDTQYF. The entire variable domain, with the rest obtained from reference TRBV18 and TRBJ2-3, is as follows: NAGVMQNPRHLVRRRGQEARLRCSPMKGHSHVYWYRQLPEEGLKFMVYLQKENIIDESGMPKERFSAEFPKEGPSILRIQQVVRGDSAAYFCASSLSGVRTDTQYFGPGTRLTVL.

The V gene is TRBV7-9, the J gene TRBJ1-3, with 7 bases lining up with TRBD1. The CDR3 has 15 residues. From germline, CDR1 is SEHNR and CDR2 FQNEAQ (reference sequence). The junction had 5 bases not matched to a gene; V was cut back by 3 bases and J by 3 bases. This CDR3 is CASSLGQWNGNTIYF. CDR3 nucleotides: TGTGCCAGCAGCTTGGGACAGTGGAATGGAAACACCATATATTTT.

The table lists this clone with a few counts. This chain joins TRBV28 and TRBJ2-3, with TRBD1 matching 12 bases. The J segment lost 0 bases and the V segment lost 2 bases, leaving 3 bases of the junction unmatched. In germline, CDR1 is MDHEN, CDR2 SYDVKM. This CDR3 comprises 17 residues. The CDR3, as DNA: TGTGCCAGCAGTTTAGGGACAGGGGGCTCTAGCACAGATACGCAGTATTTT. It specifies CASSLGTGGSSTDTQYF.

The gene calls are TRBV5-1 and TRBJ1-1; D not resolved. V shed 5 bases and J shed 0 bases, with 14 bases lying between them. This CDR3 contains 15 residues. Germline V gives CDR1 SGHRS, CDR2 YFSETQ. This CDR3 reads CASSSPGRLNTEAFF. DNA of the CDR3: TGCGCCAGCAGTTCCCCGGGGAGGCTGAACACTGAAGCTTTCTTT.

The genes are TRBV28 and TRBJ1-4; the D is unclear. Germline V gives CDR1 MDHEN, CDR2 SYDVKM. The CDR3 covers 16 residues. The V end was cut by 5 bases, the J end by 8 bases, with 21 bases between. This chain's CDR3 is CASSTRTGWAREKLFF. CDR3 coding DNA: TGTGCCAGCAGTACCCGGACGGGGTGGGCCCGCGAAAAACTGTTTTTT. Full variable domain (rest looked up from reference TRBV28 and TRBJ1-4): DVKVTQSSRYLVKRTGEKVFLECVQDMDHENMFWYRQDPGLGLRLIYFSYDVKMKEKGDIPEGYSVSREKKERFSLILESASTNQTSMYLCASSTRTGWAREKLFFGSGTQLSVL.

The J gene is TRBJ2-3, the V gene TRBV19, with TRBD2 identical over 10 bases. The CDR3 consists of 14 residues. The germline V gene encodes CDR1 LNHDA and CDR2 SQIVND (reference sequence). J was trimmed by 5 bases and V by 6 bases; bases with no gene match: 5. The CDR3 region is CASRSGRAGDTQYF. The CDR3 DNA reads TGTGCCAGTAGGAGCGGGAGGGCCGGAGATACGCAGTATTTT.

This clone was seen just once. The CDR3 region is CASSFRTSMNEQFF. CDR3 coding DNA: TGTGCCAGCAGTTTTCGGACTAGCATGAATGAGCAGTTCTTC. V usage is TRBV27 and J usage is TRBJ2-1, with 8 nucleotides matching TRBD2. V lost 3 bases, J lost 7 bases, and 5 bases stayed unmatched. Germline CDR1 is MNHEY and CDR2 is SMNVEV (reference sequence). This CDR3 has 14 amino acids.

The gene calls are TRBV28 and TRBJ1-1; 10 bases fit TRBD1. The CDR3 runs to 13 residues. J lost 11 bases, V lost 7 bases, and 10 bases had no gene match. CDR1 is MDHEN, CDR2 SYDVKM, per germline. Here the CDR3 reads CASTSGTGVAAFF. DNA for the CDR3: TGTGCCAGCACTTCGGGGACAGGGGTGGCGGCTTTCTTT. The whole variable domain, filled in from reference TRBV28 and TRBJ1-1, reads DVKVTQSSRYLVKRTGEKVFLECVQDMDHENMFWYRQDPGLGLRLIYFSYDVKMKEKGDIPEGYSVSREKKERFSLILESASTNQTSMYLCASTSGTGVAAFFGQGTRLTVV.

This clone was seen more than once but under ten times. The J gene is TRBJ1-5, the V gene TRBV11-3; D unresolved. This CDR3 has 17 residues. V lost 1 base, J lost 3 bases, and 16 bases lay in between. Germline-derived CDR1 and CDR2 are SGHNT and YENEEA. In nucleotides, the CDR3 is TGTGCCAGCAGCTTAGCTTTAGAAGAGGGCTACAATCAGCCCCAGCATTTT. Encoded protein: CASSLALEEGYNQPQHF.

Concerning this clone itself: This sample includes further DNA sequences coding for the same CDR3. This rearrangement joins TRBV11-2 to TRBJ2-5, with 7 positions matching TRBD2. The germline gives CDR1 SGHAT, CDR2 FQNNGV. The CDR3 extends over 15 amino acids. Unmatched junction bases numbered 3, after V lost 1 base and J lost 1 base. The CDR3 spells CASSLGAGSQETQYF. The CDR3 region has the DNA TGTGCCAGCAGCTTAGGAGCGGGAAGCCAAGAGACCCAGTACTTC.

This chain joins TRBV6-2 or TRBV6-3 and TRBJ2-7; 9 bases map to TRBD1. This CDR3 has 19 residues. After removal of 0 bases from V and 3 bases from J, the junction contained 15 bases not matched to a gene. From germline, CDR1 is MNHEY and CDR2 SVGEGT. The CDR3 DNA reads TGTGCCAGCAGTTACTCGATCACAGGCGGGGACAGGGTAATCTACGAGCAGTACTTC. Its translation is CASSYSITGGDRVIYEQYF.

Of note for this clone: Other nucleotide sequences from this sample produce the same CDR3. The CDR3 nucleotides read TGCGCCAGCAGCCGCGGAGCCGGGGAGACCCAGTACTTC. This codes for CASSRGAGETQYF. The chain has TRBV5-1 and TRBJ2-5; D is ambiguous. The germline gives CDR1 SGHRS, CDR2 YFSETQ. The CDR3 extends over 13 amino acids. The V end lost 4 bases, the J end lost 5 bases, and 12 bases lay between the germline ends. The full variable domain, completed using reference TRBV5-1 and TRBJ2-5, is KAGVTQTPRYLIKTRGQQVTLSCSPISGHRSVSWYQQTPGQGLQFLFEYFSETQRNKGNFPGRFSGRQFSNSRSEMNVSTLELGDSALYLCASSRGAGETQYFGPGTRLLVL.

This chain uses TRBV18 with TRBJ1-2, with 7 bases identical to TRBD1. The germline V gene has CDR1 KGHSH and CDR2 LQKENI. The CDR3 spans 13 residues. Trimming removed 5 bases from V and 6 bases from J; junction bases left unmatched: 6. The CDR3 sequence is CASSTTGINGYTF. CDR3 nucleotide sequence: TGTGCCAGCTCAACGACAGGGATAAATGGCTACACCTTC. The variable domain in full, with the rest retrieved from reference TRBV18 and TRBJ1-2, is NAGVMQNPRHLVRRRGQEARLRCSPMKGHSHVYWYRQLPEEGLKFMVYLQKENIIDESGMPKERFSAEFPKEGPSILRIQQVVRGDSAAYFCASSTTGINGYTFGSGTRLTVV.

The chain recombines TRBV4-2 with TRBJ2-1; TRBD1 might be the D (5 bases). Per the germline V gene, CDR1 is LGHNA and CDR2 is YNFKEQ. Trimming removed 3 bases at V and 1 base at J, with 13 bases between. This CDR3 region has 16 residues. The CDR3 region is CASSQAQGTSYNEQFF. The DNA of the CDR3 is TGTGCCAGCAGCCAGGCTCAGGGTACTTCCTACAATGAGCAGTTCTTC.

This chain uses TRBV7-2 with TRBJ2-3; TRBD2 aligns across 13 bases. This CDR3 comprises 15 residues. Germline V gene lookup returns CDR1 SGHTA and CDR2 FQGNSA. V lost 3 bases, J lost 3 bases, and 0 bases stayed unmatched. The CDR3 DNA follows: TGTGCCAGCAGCTTGACTAGCGGGAGGACAGATACGCAGTATTTT. Its translation is CASSLTSGRTDTQYF.

This sequence joins TRBV18 and TRBJ1-2; D is perhaps TRBD1 (5 bases). V was trimmed by 2 bases and J by 8 bases, leaving 12 bases between them. Germline V gives CDR1 KGHSH, CDR2 LQKENI. The CDR3 is 13 residues long. The CDR3 nucleotides are TGTGCCAGCTCACCATTAGAAGGGGTCGGCTACACCTTC. As protein: CASSPLEGVGYTF.

This sequence joins TRBV5-6 and TRBJ1-4; unclear D gene. V lost 2 bases and J 14 bases, leaving 19 bases between the germline ends. The CDR3 runs 14 residues. The germline CDR1 and CDR2 sequences are SGHDT and YYEEEE. CDR3 region: CASSFRRVSQRLFF. The CDR3 DNA reads TGTGCCAGCAGCTTCCGCCGGGTTTCTCAGCGGCTGTTTTTT.

The chain employs TRBV6-2 or TRBV6-3 and TRBJ1-1; D uncertain. Germline loops: CDR1 MNHEY, CDR2 SVGEGT. V lost 3 bases and J 2 bases, leaving 10 bases between the germline ends. The CDR3 is made up of 14 amino acids. The CDR3 reads CASSYLQANTEAFF. In DNA form, the CDR3 reads TGTGCCAGCAGTTATCTTCAGGCCAACACTGAAGCTTTCTTT.